This T cell receptor beta chain is from a study of CXCR3 chemokines and chemotherapy response in bladder cancer (dated by TCRdb to the early 2020s). Background for the entire study: The study set out to examine whether the activity of the CXCR3 chemokine system within tumors predicted response to chemotherapy in human bladder cancer.

This clonotype was counted at least ten times. Its antigen is not yet known. No much larger clonotype is one base removed from it; base qualities were not supplied. Clipping removes 5 bases from V and 5 bases from J, with 9 as the unmatched junction base count. CDR1 and CDR2, looked up from the germline V gene (reference sequence), are DFQATT and SNEGSKA. The CDR3, from cysteine to phenylalanine, totals 13 residues. Only the CDR3 DNA stays, 39 bases, in frame from base 1. Libraries were constructed by PCR. The reads were generated on an Illumina HiSeq 2500. TCRdb passed the public sequencing reads through fastp at Q25 and MiXCR, retaining productive beta sequences. Every CDR3 protein is listed once, alongside the most common genes and DNA of its rows. In all, the sample holds 8,600 or so distinct CDR3 sequences, and under 30% of those were seen once. In total, the top ten clones hold 8.5% to 10% of the sample.

The sample was collected from a patient whose treatment included neoadjuvant chemotherapy. The origin of this receptor is a human donor with bladder cancer that did not respond to neoadjuvant chemotherapy. Recombination linked TRBV20-1 to TRBJ2-7; TRBD1 lines up with 7 middle nucleotides. The CDR3 region has the sequence CSADNPGQNEQYF. The bases read TGCAGTGCTGATAACCCGGGACAGAACGAGCAGTACTTC.